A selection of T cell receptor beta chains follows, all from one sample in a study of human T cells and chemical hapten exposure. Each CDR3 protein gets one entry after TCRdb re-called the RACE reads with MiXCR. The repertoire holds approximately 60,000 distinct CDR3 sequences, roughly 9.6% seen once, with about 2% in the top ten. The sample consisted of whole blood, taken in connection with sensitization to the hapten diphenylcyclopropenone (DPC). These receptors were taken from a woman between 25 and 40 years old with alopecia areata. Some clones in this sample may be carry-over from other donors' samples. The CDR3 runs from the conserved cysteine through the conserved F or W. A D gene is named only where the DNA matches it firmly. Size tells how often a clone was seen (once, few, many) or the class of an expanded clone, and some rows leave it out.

cdr3_aa: CASSAGGNTIYF; cdr3_nt: TGTGCCAGCAGCGCGGGGGGAAACACCATATATTTT; j_call: TRBJ1-3; v_call: TRBV12-3/TRBV12-4; cdr3_length: 12; d_call: NA; clone_size: few
cdr3_aa: CASSHPGTGSPEQFF; cdr3_nt: TGCGCCAGCAGCCACCCTGGGACAGGGTCTCCTGAGCAGTTCTTC; j_call: TRBJ2-1; v_call: TRBV4-3; cdr3_length: 15; d_call: TRBD1; clone_size: few
cdr3_aa: CASSSQGSGGHETQYF; cdr3_nt: TGTGCCAGCAGCTCCCAGGGTAGCGGGGGGCATGAGACCCAGTACTTC; j_call: TRBJ2-5; v_call: TRBV7-7; cdr3_length: 16; d_call: TRBD2; clone_size: few
cdr3_aa: CASSRDRWSGNSPLHF; cdr3_nt: TGTGCCAGCAGCCGGGACAGGTGGTCCGGTAATTCACCCCTCCACTTT; j_call: TRBJ1-6; v_call: TRBV2; cdr3_length: 16; d_call: TRBD1; clone_size: NA
cdr3_aa: CASSASAGPPDQPQHF; cdr3_nt: TGTGCCAGCAGTGCCTCCGCGGGACCCCCCGACCAGCCCCAGCATTTT; j_call: TRBJ1-5; v_call: TRBV28; cdr3_length: 16; d_call: NA; clone_size: NA
cdr3_aa: CASSQHPDRLYSNQPQHF; cdr3_nt: TGTGCCAGCAGCCAACATCCGGACAGATTATATAGCAATCAGCCCCAGCATTTT; j_call: TRBJ1-5; v_call: TRBV3-1; cdr3_length: 18; d_call: NA; clone_size: many
cdr3_aa: CASSQDPAGNGYEQYF; cdr3_nt: TGTGCCAGCAGCCAAGATCCGGCAGGGAATGGATACGAGCAGTACTTC; j_call: TRBJ2-7; v_call: TRBV4-2; cdr3_length: 16; d_call: NA; clone_size: many
cdr3_aa: CASSESRTNTGELFF; cdr3_nt: TGTGCCAGCAGTGAGTCTAGGACGAACACCGGGGAGCTGTTTTTT; j_call: TRBJ2-2; v_call: TRBV6-1; cdr3_length: 15; d_call: NA; clone_size: many
cdr3_aa: CASSLVRLQETQYF; cdr3_nt: TGTGCCAGCAGCTTAGTTCGCTTACAAGAGACCCAGTACTTC; j_call: TRBJ2-5; v_call: TRBV7-9; cdr3_length: 14; d_call: NA; clone_size: few
cdr3_aa: CSARVGLAGAEDSYNEQFF; cdr3_nt: TGCAGTGCTAGAGTAGGACTAGCGGGAGCCGAAGACTCCTACAATGAGCAGTTCTTC; j_call: TRBJ2-1; v_call: TRBV20-1; cdr3_length: 19; d_call: TRBD2; clone_size: few
cdr3_aa: CASLPTTGTADEKLFF; cdr3_nt: TGTGCCAGTCTACCAACTACCGGGACAGCAGATGAAAAACTGTTTTTT; j_call: TRBJ1-4; v_call: TRBV2; cdr3_length: 16; d_call: TRBD1; clone_size: NA
cdr3_aa: CASSRPPQRGMETQYF; cdr3_nt: TGTGCCAGCAGCCGACCTCCACAACGGGGAATGGAGACCCAGTACTTC; j_call: TRBJ2-5; v_call: TRBV7-6; cdr3_length: 16; d_call: NA; clone_size: NA
cdr3_aa: CASSSGQIQETQYF; cdr3_nt: TGTGCCAGCAGTAGTGGACAGATCCAAGAGACCCAGTACTTC; j_call: TRBJ2-5; v_call: TRBV6-2/TRBV6-3; cdr3_length: 14; d_call: NA; clone_size: many
cdr3_aa: CSATYETGHNQPQHF; cdr3_nt: TGCAGTGCTACCTATGAGACAGGGCACAATCAGCCCCAGCATTTT; j_call: TRBJ1-5; v_call: TRBV20-1; cdr3_length: 15; d_call: TRBD1; clone_size: many
cdr3_aa: CASSAIAWDTQYF; cdr3_nt: TGTGCCAGCAGTGCGATCGCTTGGGATACGCAGTATTTT; j_call: TRBJ2-3; v_call: TRBV12-3/TRBV12-4; cdr3_length: 13; d_call: NA; clone_size: NA
cdr3_aa: CVSSKRTDTQYF; cdr3_nt: TGTGTCAGCAGCAAACGCACAGATACGCAGTATTTT; j_call: TRBJ2-3; v_call: TRBV7-6; cdr3_length: 12; d_call: NA; clone_size: few
cdr3_aa: CSVSPQETQYF; cdr3_nt: TGCAGCGTCTCACCCCAAGAGACCCAGTACTTC; j_call: TRBJ2-5; v_call: TRBV29-1; cdr3_length: 11; d_call: NA; clone_size: few
cdr3_aa: CASSFDRALEKLFF; cdr3_nt: TGTGCCAGCAGCTTTGACAGGGCCCTTGAAAAACTGTTTTTT; j_call: TRBJ1-4; v_call: TRBV7-8; cdr3_length: 14; d_call: TRBD1; clone_size: many
cdr3_aa: CASSVEVTTEQFF; cdr3_nt: TGTGCCAGCAGCGTAGAGGTGACAACTGAGCAGTTCTTC; j_call: TRBJ2-1; v_call: TRBV9; cdr3_length: 13; d_call: NA; clone_size: many
cdr3_aa: CASSSGKNTEAFF; cdr3_nt: TGCGCCAGCAGTTCAGGGAAGAACACTGAAGCTTTCTTT; j_call: TRBJ1-1; v_call: TRBV10-2; cdr3_length: 13; d_call: NA; clone_size: NA
cdr3_aa: CASTLAALDRQYF; cdr3_nt: TGTGCCAGCACCCTAGCGGCCCTAGATAGGCAGTACTTC; j_call: TRBJ2-7; v_call: TRBV28; cdr3_length: 13; d_call: TRBD2; clone_size: few
cdr3_aa: CASSSAGQGYEQYF; cdr3_nt: TGTGCCAGCAGCTCAGCGGGACAGGGGTACGAGCAGTACTTC; j_call: TRBJ2-7; v_call: TRBV7-9; cdr3_length: 14; d_call: TRBD1; clone_size: many
cdr3_aa: CASTPGSLAGARAKNIQYF; cdr3_nt: TGTGCCAGCACCCCCGGGTCCCTAGCGGGGGCGCGGGCCAAAAACATTCAGTACTTC; j_call: TRBJ2-4; v_call: TRBV4-2; cdr3_length: 19; d_call: TRBD2; clone_size: NA
cdr3_aa: CASRAGQAQETQYF; cdr3_nt: TGTGCCAGCCGTGCGGGACAGGCCCAAGAGACCCAGTACTTC; j_call: TRBJ2-5; v_call: TRBV2; cdr3_length: 14; d_call: TRBD1; clone_size: NA
cdr3_aa: CASSWGKNTEAFF; cdr3_nt: TGTGCCAGCAGTTGGGGTAAGAACACTGAAGCTTTCTTT; j_call: TRBJ1-1; v_call: TRBV6-2/TRBV6-3; cdr3_length: 13; d_call: NA; clone_size: NA
cdr3_aa: CASSQSAGELFF; cdr3_nt: TGTGCCAGCAGCCAATCCGCCGGGGAGCTGTTTTTT; j_call: TRBJ2-2; v_call: TRBV7-9; cdr3_length: 12; d_call: NA; clone_size: NA
cdr3_aa: CASRPGTETNYGYTF; cdr3_nt: TGCGCCAGCAGGCCCGGGACCGAGACTAACTATGGCTACACCTTC; j_call: TRBJ1-2; v_call: TRBV5-1; cdr3_length: 15; d_call: NA; clone_size: many
cdr3_aa: CASSGWSGPRSNQPQHF; cdr3_nt: TGTGCCAGTAGTGGCTGGTCGGGACCCAGGAGCAATCAGCCCCAGCATTTT; j_call: TRBJ1-5; v_call: TRBV19; cdr3_length: 17; d_call: NA; clone_size: many
cdr3_aa: CASSLTGTATYGYTF; cdr3_nt: TGTGCCAGCAGCTTAACTGGGACAGCAACCTATGGCTACACCTTC; j_call: TRBJ1-2; v_call: TRBV7-2; cdr3_length: 15; d_call: TRBD1; clone_size: NA
cdr3_aa: CSASFQGVHEQYF; cdr3_nt: TGCAGTGCTAGCTTTCAGGGGGTCCACGAGCAGTACTTC; j_call: TRBJ2-7; v_call: TRBV20-1; cdr3_length: 13; d_call: TRBD1; clone_size: NA
cdr3_aa: CASSQGGGNSPLHF; cdr3_nt: TGTGCCAGCAGCCAAGGAGGAGGGAATTCACCCCTCCACTTT; j_call: TRBJ1-6; v_call: TRBV3-1; cdr3_length: 14; d_call: NA; clone_size: many
cdr3_aa: CSVRMGQINSPLHF; cdr3_nt: TGCAGCGTTCGGATGGGACAGATTAATTCACCCCTCCACTTT; j_call: TRBJ1-6; v_call: TRBV29-1; cdr3_length: 14; d_call: TRBD1; clone_size: NA
cdr3_aa: CSAHRTGTGTQYF; cdr3_nt: TGCAGTGCTCACAGGACTGGTACAGGGACCCAGTACTTC; j_call: TRBJ2-5; v_call: TRBV20-1; cdr3_length: 13; d_call: NA; clone_size: few
cdr3_aa: CASSLDRGNEKLFF; cdr3_nt: TGCGCCAGCAGCCTCGACAGGGGGAATGAAAAACTGTTTTTT; j_call: TRBJ1-4; v_call: TRBV4-3; cdr3_length: 14; d_call: TRBD1; clone_size: many
cdr3_aa: CASSGQTSTDTQYF; cdr3_nt: TGTGCCAGCTCAGGACAGACTAGCACAGATACGCAGTATTTT; j_call: TRBJ2-3; v_call: TRBV18; cdr3_length: 14; d_call: NA; clone_size: NA
cdr3_aa: CASSKTGANTDTQYF; cdr3_nt: TGTGCCAGCAGTAAAACGGGAGCAAACACAGATACGCAGTATTTT; j_call: TRBJ2-3; v_call: TRBV6-5; cdr3_length: 15; d_call: NA; clone_size: few
cdr3_aa: CASSATSGHEQYF; cdr3_nt: TGTGCCAGCAGCGCTACATCAGGGCACGAGCAGTACTTC; j_call: TRBJ2-7; v_call: TRBV7-6; cdr3_length: 13; d_call: NA; clone_size: NA
cdr3_aa: CASSLVETITGTEYNEQFF; cdr3_nt: TGTGCCAGCAGTTTAGTAGAAACGATCACCGGGACAGAATACAATGAGCAGTTCTTC; j_call: TRBJ2-1; v_call: TRBV28; cdr3_length: 19; d_call: TRBD1; clone_size: few
cdr3_aa: CASSRSIGNEQFF; cdr3_nt: TGCGCCAGCAGCCGTTCCATCGGGAATGAGCAGTTCTTC; j_call: TRBJ2-1; v_call: TRBV4-3; cdr3_length: 13; d_call: NA; clone_size: few
cdr3_aa: CASSFGGQGVTIYF; cdr3_nt: TGTGCCAGCAGTTTCGGGGGACAGGGCGTCACCATATATTTT; j_call: TRBJ1-3; v_call: TRBV12-3/TRBV12-4; cdr3_length: 14; d_call: TRBD1; clone_size: few
cdr3_aa: CASSYPRDGEKLFF; cdr3_nt: TGTGCCAGCAGTTACCCCAGGGATGGTGAAAAACTGTTTTTT; j_call: TRBJ1-4; v_call: TRBV6-6; cdr3_length: 14; d_call: NA; clone_size: few
cdr3_aa: CASSTGTTGYTF; cdr3_nt: TGTGCCAGCAGCACCGGGACAACTGGCTACACCTTC; j_call: TRBJ1-2; v_call: TRBV5-6; cdr3_length: 12; d_call: NA; clone_size: few